This T cell receptor (beta chain) was profiled in a study of vaccination and CD4 T cells after COVID-19. The overall study: Cells were stimulated with overlapping spike peptides from SARS-CoV-2, HCoV-NL63, HCoV-OC43 and HCoV-229E.

Treatment described: roughly 10-day PBMC culture with coronavirus spike peptide pools or control peptides (ViraFEST assay). CD4+ T cells that came from the unexposed donor were collected before the COVID-19 pandemic (2011-2018). The cultures had half their medium swapped for fresh IL-2 medium on days 3 and 7. Negative selection isolated the CD4+ T cells once the cells had been cultured for approximately ten days. In its sample, this clonotype is medium-sized (0.01 to 0.1%). Antigen: not known. The CDR3 is made up of 13 amino acids. V was shortened by 6 bases and J by 11 bases, with 14 bases between the two germline ends. Germline values: CDR1 MNHEY, CDR2 SMNVEV (reference sequence). An Oncomine TCR Beta short-read assay was used to sequence the DNA from cultured CD4+ T cells. Genomic DNA was extracted from cultured CD4+ T cells. From the PCR reads, TCRdb called clonotypes with MiXCR, one entry per CDR3 protein. The sample has 7,000 to 9,500 distinct CDR3 sequences; roughly 30% are singletons.

The chain recombines TRBV27 with TRBJ1-6; maybe TRBD1 (6 bases). The receptor comes from a human donor in good health. The sequenced sample consisted of CD4+ T cells from blood, cultured in vitro. The CDR3 nucleotides are TGTGCCAGCAGCTATACAGGGCAGACACCCCTCCACTTT. It yields the protein CASSYTGQTPLHF.